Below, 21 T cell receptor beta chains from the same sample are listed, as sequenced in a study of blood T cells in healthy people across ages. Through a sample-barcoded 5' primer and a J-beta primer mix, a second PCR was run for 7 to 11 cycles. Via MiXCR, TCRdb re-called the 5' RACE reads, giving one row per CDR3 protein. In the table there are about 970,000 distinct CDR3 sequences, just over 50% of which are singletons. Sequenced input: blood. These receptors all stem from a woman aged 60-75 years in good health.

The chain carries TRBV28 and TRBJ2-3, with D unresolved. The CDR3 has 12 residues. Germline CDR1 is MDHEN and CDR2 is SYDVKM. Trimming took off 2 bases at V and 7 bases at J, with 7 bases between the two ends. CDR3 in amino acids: CASSLNAYTQYF. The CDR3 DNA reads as TGTGCCAGCAGTTTAAATGCGTATACGCAGTATTTT.

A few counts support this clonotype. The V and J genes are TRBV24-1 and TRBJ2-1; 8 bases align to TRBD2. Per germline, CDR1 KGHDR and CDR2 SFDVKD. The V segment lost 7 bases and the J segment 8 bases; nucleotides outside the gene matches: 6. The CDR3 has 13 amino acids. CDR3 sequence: CATSSGGPYEQFF. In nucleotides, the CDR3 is TGTGCCACCAGCTCGGGGGGGCCCTATGAGCAGTTCTTC.

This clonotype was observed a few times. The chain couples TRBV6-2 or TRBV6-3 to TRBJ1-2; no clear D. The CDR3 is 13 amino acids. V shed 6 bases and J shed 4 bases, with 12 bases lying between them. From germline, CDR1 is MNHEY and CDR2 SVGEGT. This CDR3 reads CASSLTVLYGYTF. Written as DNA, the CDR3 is TGTGCCAGCAGCTTGACGGTCCTCTATGGCTACACCTTC.

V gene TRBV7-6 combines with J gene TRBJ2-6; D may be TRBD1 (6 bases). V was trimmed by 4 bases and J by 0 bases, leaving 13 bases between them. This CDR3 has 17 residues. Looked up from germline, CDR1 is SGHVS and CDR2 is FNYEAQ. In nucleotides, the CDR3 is TGTGCCAGCAGCTACTGGACAGACCACTCTGGGGCCAACGTCCTGACTTTC. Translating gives CASSYWTDHSGANVLTF.

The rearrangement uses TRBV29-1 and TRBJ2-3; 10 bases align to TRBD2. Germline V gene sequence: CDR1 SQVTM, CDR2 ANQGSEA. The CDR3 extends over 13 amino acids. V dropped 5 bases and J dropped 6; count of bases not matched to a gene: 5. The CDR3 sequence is CSVRAGGGDTQYF. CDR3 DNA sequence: TGCAGCGTTAGAGCGGGAGGGGGTGATACGCAGTATTTT.

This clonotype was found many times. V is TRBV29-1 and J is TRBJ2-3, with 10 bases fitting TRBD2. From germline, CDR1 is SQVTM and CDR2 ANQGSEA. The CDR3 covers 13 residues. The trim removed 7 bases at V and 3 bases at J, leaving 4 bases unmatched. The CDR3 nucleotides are TGCAGCGGATGGACTAGCGGAACAGATACGCAGTATTTT. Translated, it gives CSGWTSGTDTQYF.

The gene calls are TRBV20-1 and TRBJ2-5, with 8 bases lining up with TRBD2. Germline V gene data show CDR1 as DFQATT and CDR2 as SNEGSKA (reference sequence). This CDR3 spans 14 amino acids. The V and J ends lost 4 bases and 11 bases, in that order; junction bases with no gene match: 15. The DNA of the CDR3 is TGCAGTGCTACGGCCAGCGGGAGACCTAATGAGCAGTACTTC. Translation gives CSATASGRPNEQYF.

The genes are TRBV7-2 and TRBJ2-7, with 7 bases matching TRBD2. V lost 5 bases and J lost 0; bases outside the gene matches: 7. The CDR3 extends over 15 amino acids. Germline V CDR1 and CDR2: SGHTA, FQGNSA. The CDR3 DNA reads TGTGCCAGCAGCCCAGCTAGCGGAAGCTCCTACGAGCAGTACTTC. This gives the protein CASSPASGSSYEQYF.

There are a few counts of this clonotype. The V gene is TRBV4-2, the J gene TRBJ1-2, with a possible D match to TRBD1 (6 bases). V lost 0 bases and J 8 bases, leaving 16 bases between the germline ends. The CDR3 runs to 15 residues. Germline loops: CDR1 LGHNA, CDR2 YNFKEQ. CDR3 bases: TGTGCCAGCAGCCAAGACCAGGGGAGAGGAAGGGGCTACACCTTC. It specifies CASSQDQGRGRGYTF.

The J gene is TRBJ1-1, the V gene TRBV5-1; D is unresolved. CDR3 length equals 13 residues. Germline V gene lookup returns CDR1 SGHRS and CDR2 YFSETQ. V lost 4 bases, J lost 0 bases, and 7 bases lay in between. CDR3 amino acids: CASSPDLNTEAFF. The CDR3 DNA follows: TGCGCCAGCAGCCCCGACCTGAACACTGAAGCTTTCTTT.

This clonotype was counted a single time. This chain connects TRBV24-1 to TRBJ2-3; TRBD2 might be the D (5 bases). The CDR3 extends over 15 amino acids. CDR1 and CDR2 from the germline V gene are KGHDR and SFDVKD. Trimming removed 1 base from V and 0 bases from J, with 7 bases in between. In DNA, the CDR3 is TGTGCCACCAGTGATTTACGGACTAGCACAGATACGCAGTATTTT. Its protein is CATSDLRTSTDTQYF.

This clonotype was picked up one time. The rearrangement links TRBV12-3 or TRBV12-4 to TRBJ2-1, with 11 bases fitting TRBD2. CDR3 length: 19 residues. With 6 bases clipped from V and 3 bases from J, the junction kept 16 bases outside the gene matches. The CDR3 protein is CASREDILAGGQSYNEQFF. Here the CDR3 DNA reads TGTGCCAGCAGGGAAGATATCCTAGCGGGAGGTCAGAGCTACAATGAGCAGTTCTTC.

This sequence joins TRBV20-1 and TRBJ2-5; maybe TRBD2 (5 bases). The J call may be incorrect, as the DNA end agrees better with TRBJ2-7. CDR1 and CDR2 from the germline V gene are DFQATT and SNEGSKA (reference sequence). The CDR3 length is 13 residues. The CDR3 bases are TGCAGTGCTAGAGATACGGGGTCCTACGAGCAGTACTTC. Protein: CSARDTGSYEQYF.

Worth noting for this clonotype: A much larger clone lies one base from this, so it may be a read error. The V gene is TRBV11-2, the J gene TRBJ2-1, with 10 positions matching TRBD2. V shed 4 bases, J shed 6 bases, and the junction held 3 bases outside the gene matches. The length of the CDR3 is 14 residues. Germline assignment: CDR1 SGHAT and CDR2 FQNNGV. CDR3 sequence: CASSWGLALNEQFF. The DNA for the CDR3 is TGTGCCAGCAGCTGGGGACTAGCGCTCAATGAGCAGTTCTTC.

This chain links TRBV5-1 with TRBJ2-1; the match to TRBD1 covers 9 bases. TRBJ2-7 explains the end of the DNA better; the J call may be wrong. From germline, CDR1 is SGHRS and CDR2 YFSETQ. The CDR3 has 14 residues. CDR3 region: CASSSVDRGYEQYF. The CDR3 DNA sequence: TGCGCCAGCAGCTCCGTGGACAGGGGCTACGAGCAGTACTTC.

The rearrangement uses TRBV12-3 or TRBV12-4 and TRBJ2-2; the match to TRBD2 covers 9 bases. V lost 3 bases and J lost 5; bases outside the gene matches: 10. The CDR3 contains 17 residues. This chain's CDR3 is CASSLRVAGVLTGELFF. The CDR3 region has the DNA TGTGCCAGCAGTTTGCGGGTAGCGGGAGTATTAACCGGGGAGCTGTTTTTT.

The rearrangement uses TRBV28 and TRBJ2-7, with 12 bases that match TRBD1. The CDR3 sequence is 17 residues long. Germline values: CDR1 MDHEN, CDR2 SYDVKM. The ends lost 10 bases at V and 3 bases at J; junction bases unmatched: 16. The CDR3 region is CATRDRGRVAGVYEQYF. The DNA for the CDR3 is TGTGCCACCCGGGACAGGGGGCGAGTAGCGGGAGTCTACGAGCAGTACTTC.

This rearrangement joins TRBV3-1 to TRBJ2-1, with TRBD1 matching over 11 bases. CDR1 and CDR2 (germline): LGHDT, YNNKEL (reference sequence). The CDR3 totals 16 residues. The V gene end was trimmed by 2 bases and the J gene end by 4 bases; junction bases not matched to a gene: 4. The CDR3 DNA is TGTGCCAGCAGCCAAAGGAGGGACAGGGGGTACAATGAGCAGTTCTTC. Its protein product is CASSQRRDRGYNEQFF.

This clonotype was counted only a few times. The CDR3: CASSQGAGYQPQHF. CDR3 DNA sequence: TGTGCCAGCAGCCAAGGCGCAGGGTATCAGCCCCAGCATTTT. V usage is TRBV3-1 and J usage is TRBJ1-5; maybe TRBD1 (5 bases). The germline V and J ends were trimmed by 1 base and 5 bases, with 9 bases remaining between them. The CDR3 consists of 14 residues. Germline V gives CDR1 LGHDT, CDR2 YNNKEL (reference sequence).

CDR3 bases: TGTGCCATCAGTGATGGCTACCAAGAGACCCAGTACTTC. This sequence encodes CAISDGYQETQYF. The chain couples TRBV10-3 to TRBJ2-5; D call uncertain. Between the trimmed V and J ends, which lost 3 bases and 0 bases, there was a span of 5 bases. Germline CDR1 and CDR2: ENHRY and SYGVKD. The CDR3 has 13 amino acids.

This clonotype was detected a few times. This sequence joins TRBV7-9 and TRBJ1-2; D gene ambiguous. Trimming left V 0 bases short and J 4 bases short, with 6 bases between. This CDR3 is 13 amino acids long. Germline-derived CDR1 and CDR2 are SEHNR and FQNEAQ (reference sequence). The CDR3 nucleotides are TGTGCCAGCAGCTTAGCTGGGAGCTATGGCTACACCTTC. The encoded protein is CASSLAGSYGYTF.